This T cell receptor (beta chain) was captured in a study of T cells in Graves' hyperthyroidism and ophthalmopathy. Study-wide background: Blood from the periphery was taken at initial diagnosis, before any treatment. Study-level findings and limits: In validation, the model predicted ophthalmopathy. These predictions came a median roughly six months before onset.

Each person with ophthalmopathy scored at least 3 on the Clinical Activity Score, reached NOSPECS grade 4 or higher, and had been ill under 3 months. Orbital computed tomography, thyroid ultrasound, serum thyroxine and TRAb, and clinical symptoms together informed the diagnoses. The TCR beta CDR3 regions underwent amplification using RNA transcripts as the source. Researchers ran a first-round RT-PCR on the TCR CDR3 using the HTBI primer set. TCRdb redid the calling of the multiplex PCR reads with MiXCR, one entry per CDR3 protein. There are 550,000 to 600,000 distinct CDR3 sequences in the sample; approximately 15% occur only once, and roughly 7.7% lies in the top ten. The sample holds one count of this clonotype. Its antigen is currently unknown. This CDR3 region has 16 residues. J was trimmed by 3 bases and V by 1 base; bases with no gene match: 6. Germline-derived CDR1 and CDR2 are LGHNA and YNFKEQ.

The sequence was obtained from a young woman with Graves' ophthalmopathy. The chain carries TRBV4-2 and TRBJ2-7; 10 bases align to TRBD2. Sequencing was done on a sample of blood. The CDR3 spells CASSQGLAGTFYEQYF. CDR3 DNA: TGTGCCAGCAGCCAAGGACTAGCGGGTACTTTCTACGAGCAGTACTTC.